The 21 T cell receptor beta chains below all came from one sample that was sequenced in a study of T cell responses to AZD1222 COVID-19 vaccine. Profiled with immunoSEQ multiplex PCR; TCRdb holds only in-frame clones, not every one. The table records 110,000 or so clones, 88% of them present only once. The starting material was peripheral blood, obtained 28 days after the second AZD1222 dose. The receptors derive from an adult who received the AZD1222 COVID-19 vaccine.

Concerning this clone: An end of the junction does not agree with germline; a read error may underlie this. The genes are TRBV5-6 and TRBJ1-5; a weak D match, TRBD1 (5 bases). This CDR3 spans 15 amino acids. From germline, CDR1 is SGHDT and CDR2 YYEEEE. As DNA, the CDR3 is TGTGCCAGCAGCTTGGCTCGGGGGAACAATAAGCCCCAGCATTTT. The encoded protein is CASSLARGNNKPQHF.

The rearrangement uses TRBV6-6 and TRBJ1-1; 7 bases are a match to TRBD1. The junction had 6 bases not matched to a gene; V was cut back by 6 bases and J by 5 bases. The CDR3 totals 13 residues. Germline loops: CDR1 MNHNY, CDR2 SVGAGI (reference sequence). The CDR3: CASSRQGETEAFF. DNA of the CDR3: TGTGCCAGCAGCAGACAGGGAGAAACTGAAGCTTTCTTT.

This clone was seen ten or more times. The chain joins TRBV5-1 to TRBJ1-3, with TRBD1 identical over 7 bases. The CDR3 consists of 14 residues. V lost 4 bases and J lost 2; bases outside the gene matches: 3. Germline V gene sequence: CDR1 SGHRS, CDR2 YFSETQ. CDR3 protein: CASSADRPGNTIYF. The CDR3 nucleotides read TGCGCCAGCAGCGCGGACAGGCCTGGAAACACCATATATTTT.

This chain connects TRBV7-2 to TRBJ2-5, with D possibly TRBD2 on 6 matching bases. Trimming took off 2 bases at V and 5 bases at J, with 12 bases between the two ends. CDR3 size: 14 residues. Germline V gene sequence: CDR1 SGHTA, CDR2 FQGNSA. This CDR3 reads CASSLLASVETQYF. CDR3 nucleotide sequence: TGTGCCAGCAGCTTATTGGCTAGCGTGGAGACCCAGTACTTC.

The chain uses TRBV19 and TRBJ1-5, with TRBD1 as a possible D gene (6 bases). Germline values: CDR1 LNHDA, CDR2 SQIVND (reference sequence). Trimming left V 7 bases short and J 2 bases short, with 24 bases between. The CDR3 loop spans 18 amino acids. CDR3: CASTERPTGPRGNQPQHF. The CDR3, as DNA: TGTGCCAGTACCGAAAGACCCACAGGGCCCAGGGGCAATCAGCCCCAGCATTTT.

A single count supports this clone. This sequence joins TRBV7-9 and TRBJ1-1, with 7 bases matching TRBD1. The germline CDR1 and CDR2 sequences are SEHNR and FQNEAQ (reference sequence). CDR3 length equals 14 residues. V lost 3 bases to trimming and J lost 7 bases; unmatched junction nucleotides: 8. CDR3 sequence (DNA): TGTGCCAGCAGCTTTGGGACAGCTTTTAATGAAGCTTTCTTT. It yields the protein CASSFGTAFNEAFF.

This chain connects TRBV10-3 to TRBJ1-1; 10 bases align to TRBD1. CDR3 size: 14 residues. In germline, CDR1 is ENHRY, CDR2 SYGVKD. Trimming cost V 4 bases and J 1 base; bases outside gene matches: 0. The CDR3 DNA sequence: TGTGCCATCAGTGGGGACAGGGGGAACACTGAAGCTTTCTTT. Its protein is CAISGDRGNTEAFF.

Only one count was recorded for this clone. This chain uses TRBV19 with TRBJ1-2; D remains unclear. Trimming took off 5 bases at V and 5 bases at J, with 6 bases between the two ends. Germline CDR1 is LNHDA and CDR2 is SQIVND (reference sequence). The CDR3 runs 11 residues. Here the CDR3 reads CASSLGYGYTF. The DNA for the CDR3 is TGTGCCAGTAGTCTGGGGTATGGCTACACCTTC.

This clone has only a few counts. The CDR3, as DNA: TGTGCCAGTAGTATAGTCCCAACCGGGGAGCTGTTTTTT. Translating gives CASSIVPTGELFF. The J gene is TRBJ2-2, the V gene TRBV19; D is uncertain. The CDR3 runs to 13 residues. Germline-derived CDR1 and CDR2 are LNHDA and SQIVND (reference sequence). V was clipped by 1 base and J by 5 bases, with 5 bases between them.

V is TRBV9 and J is TRBJ1-1; 7 nucleotides match TRBD1. The trim removed 2 bases at V and 4 bases at J, leaving 8 bases unmatched. Per the germline V gene, CDR1 is SGDLS and CDR2 is YYNGEE. This CDR3 is built from 15 residues. The CDR3 DNA sequence: TGTGCCAGCAGCGTTACAGGGGCCGGTAGCACTGAAGCTTTCTTT. Protein: CASSVTGAGSTEAFF.

The V call is TRBV7-9, the J call TRBJ2-2; D uncertain. Germline assignment: CDR1 SEHNR and CDR2 FQNEAQ (reference sequence). The CDR3 runs 13 residues. Trimming left V 5 bases short and J 4 bases short, with 8 bases between. CDR3 DNA sequence: TGTGCCAGCAGCCCCCCACCCACCGGGGAGCTGTTTTTT. Residues: CASSPPPTGELFF.

The rearrangement uses TRBV2 and TRBJ2-1; D is ambiguous. This CDR3 spans 11 amino acids. Germline lookup yields CDR1 SNHLY and CDR2 FYNNEI. The ends were cut back, 7 bases at V and 4 bases at J, with 5 bases in the middle. The CDR3 loop is CASKEYNEQFF. CDR3 DNA: TGTGCCAGCAAGGAATACAATGAGCAGTTCTTC.

The chain carries TRBV28 and TRBJ1-1, with a tentative D call TRBD1 (5 bases). CDR1 is MDHEN, CDR2 SYDVKM, per germline. CDR3 length: 15 residues. V was clipped by 1 base and J by 4 bases, with 13 bases between them. CDR3 loop: CASSLYGYRSTEAFF. CDR3 DNA sequence: TGTGCCAGCAGTTTATACGGCTACAGGTCCACTGAAGCTTTCTTT.

J is TRBJ2-7 and V is TRBV12-3 or TRBV12-4; D unclear. V was clipped by 6 bases and J by 9 bases, with 15 bases between them. This CDR3 is built from 12 residues. The CDR3 DNA reads as TGTGCCAGCAGCTCGACTTCCCGAGGGCAGTACTTC. It yields the protein CASSSTSRGQYF.

The V call is TRBV11-2, the J call TRBJ2-7, with 10 bases lining up with TRBD1. The CDR3 sequence is 15 residues long. The germline CDR1 and CDR2 sequences are SGHAT and FQNNGV. V shed 5 bases and J 4 bases; nucleotides not matched to a gene: 8. The CDR3 spells CASSRAGTGAYEQYF. DNA of the CDR3: TGTGCCAGCAGCCGTGCCGGGACAGGGGCTTACGAGCAGTACTTC. Variable domain in full (rest from reference TRBV11-2 and TRBJ2-7): EAGVAQSPRYKIIEKRQSVAFWCNPISGHATLYWYQQILGQGPKLLIQFQNNGVVDDSQLPKDRFSAERLKGVDSTLKIQPAKLEDSAVYLCASSRAGTGAYEQYFGPGTRLTVT.

The chain recombines TRBV6-5 with TRBJ1-3; D uncertain. V was cut by 8 bases and J by 4 bases, with 15 bases left in between. In germline, CDR1 is MNHEY, CDR2 SVGAGI. This CDR3 is built from 14 residues. CDR3 region: CASGYGERGNTIYF. As DNA, the CDR3 is TGTGCCAGCGGCTACGGGGAGCGGGGAAACACCATATATTTT.

The V call is TRBV2, the J call TRBJ2-2; 8 positions match TRBD1. Germline CDR1 and CDR2: SNHLY and FYNNEI. There are 15 residues in the CDR3. Trimming at V came to 4 bases and at J to 5 bases, leaving 6 bases not matched to a gene. The CDR3 sequence is CASSAQGAETGELFF. In DNA form, the CDR3 reads TGTGCCAGCAGTGCCCAGGGGGCAGAAACCGGGGAGCTGTTTTTT.

The genes are TRBV9 and TRBJ2-5; 8 positions agree with TRBD2. The CDR3 is 15 residues long. The ends lost 2 bases at V and 4 bases at J; junction bases unmatched: 7. Germline lookup yields CDR1 SGDLS and CDR2 YYNGEE. CDR3 nucleotides: TGTGCCAGCAGCGTTGGAGCGGGGGTTCGAGAGACCCAGTACTTC. It translates to CASSVGAGVRETQYF.

This clone showed up just once. The CDR3 nucleotides read TGTGCCAGCAGACCCCGTATAGGGGCCAGCTACAATGAGCAGTTCTTC. Its translation is CASRPRIGASYNEQFF. V and J are TRBV3-1 (or the pseudogene TRBV3-2) and TRBJ2-1; weak D call: TRBD1 (5 bases). The length of the CDR3 is 16 residues. CDR1 and CDR2 from the germline V gene are LGHDT and YNNKEL (reference sequence). V was clipped by 6 bases and J by 3 bases, with 18 bases between them.

This chain links TRBV25-1 with TRBJ1-2; 8 nucleotides match TRBD1. There are 14 residues in the CDR3. V lost 4 bases and J lost 5; bases outside the gene matches: 6. Germline-derived CDR1 and CDR2 are MGHDK and SYGVNS. The CDR3 reads CASSGQGQSYGYTF. DNA of the CDR3: TGTGCCAGCAGTGGACAGGGGCAATCTTATGGCTACACCTTC.

Here the CDR3 reads CASSSGQGNTEAFF. CDR3 in DNA: TGTGCCAGCAGTTCCGGACAGGGCAACACTGAAGCTTTCTTT. This chain connects TRBV28 to TRBJ1-1; 8 nucleotides align to TRBD1. This CDR3 spans 14 amino acids. With 4 bases clipped from V and 2 bases from J, the junction kept 3 bases outside the gene matches. Germline V gene data show CDR1 as MDHEN and CDR2 as SYDVKM.